These T cell receptor beta chains were read from a single sample in a study of tumor-infiltrating lymphocytes in localized non-small cell lung cancer. Using immunoSEQ multiplex PCR, the repertoire was profiled, and TCRdb retains in-frame clones only, with some absent. The table has roughly 16,000 clones, roughly 73% seen once. Input material: lung tumor tissue. The receptors were sampled from a human donor with non-small cell lung cancer. Each CDR3 is given with its conserved first and last residue. A D gene is named only where the DNA matches it firmly. Clone size is not always given. Where it is, it says once, few, many or a class for expanded clones.

CASLDELSGANVLTF	TGTGCCAGCTTGGACGAACTATCTGGGGCCAACGTCCTGACTTTC	TRBJ2-6	.	once	TRBV6-1
CASSLEGGSPRSNQPQHF	TGTGCCAGCAGCTTGGAAGGAGGGTCCCCACGGAGCAATCAGCCCCAGCATTTT	TRBJ1-5	.	.	TRBV5-4
CASSFNQNTGELFF	TGTGCCAGCAGCTTTAACCAGAACACCGGGGAGCTGTTTTTT	TRBJ2-2	.	.	TRBV7-6
CACSTGTLNTGELFF	TGTGCCTGTTCAACCGGGACCTTGAACACCGGGGAGCTGTTTTTT	TRBJ2-2	.	.	TRBV30
CASRPSAVSRLYEQYF	TGTGCCAGCAGGCCCTCGGCAGTTTCTCGACTATACGAGCAGTACTTC	TRBJ2-7	.	.	TRBV28
CASSFQGQGQETQYF	TGTGCCAGCAGCTTCCAGGGACAGGGCCAAGAGACCCAGTACTTC	TRBJ2-5	TRBD1	.	TRBV7-2
CASSLGGSTGELFF	TGTGCCAGCAGCTTAGGAGGGAGCACCGGGGAGCTGTTTTTT	TRBJ2-2	.	.	TRBV11-3
CASSELGRGGTDTQYF	TGTGCCAGCAGTGAATTGGGGCGGGGGGGCACAGATACGCAGTATTTT	TRBJ2-3	TRBD2	.	TRBV25-1
CASSTPSGGGLEEQYF	TGTGCCAGCAGCACTCCTAGCGGGGGGGGGTTGGAGGAGCAGTACTTC	TRBJ2-7	TRBD2	.	TRBV7-9
CASSSLTGGGYGYTF	TGTGCCAGCAGTTCACTCACAGGGGGCGGCTATGGCTACACCTTC	TRBJ1-2	TRBD1	.	TRBV28
CASSLAGPYEQYF	TGTGCCAGCAGCCTAGCGGGACCGTACGAGCAGTACTTC	TRBJ2-7	TRBD2	.	TRBV7-2
CAIQQNTGELFF	TGTGCCATCCAGCAGAACACCGGGGAGCTGTTTTTT	TRBJ2-2	.	.	TRBV10-3
CASSLGTVGTGELFF	TGTGCCAGCAGCCTAGGGACGGTGGGCACCGGGGAGCTGTTTTTT	TRBJ2-2	.	once	TRBV9
CASSSQQGNTIYF	TGTGCCAGTAGTTCCCAACAGGGAAACACCATATATTTT	TRBJ1-3	.	.	TRBV19
CASSIIRGNQPQHF	TGTGCCAGCAGCATCATCAGAGGGAATCAGCCCCAGCATTTT	TRBJ1-5	.	few	TRBV6-9
CASSLRLARVGELFF	TGTGCCAGCAGCTTGAGACTAGCGAGAGTCGGGGAGCTGTTTTTT	TRBJ2-2	TRBD2	once	TRBV5-8
CSVVPQGGSTEAFF	TGCAGCGTCGTACCACAGGGGGGGAGCACTGAAGCTTTCTTT	TRBJ1-1	TRBD1	.	TRBV29-1
CATSRAARGTGANVLTF	TGTGCCACCAGCAGAGCAGCCAGGGGCACTGGGGCCAACGTCCTGACTTTC	TRBJ2-6	.	.	TRBV15
CASRQGLSNEKLFF	TGTGCCAGCAGACAGGGGTTGTCTAATGAAAAACTGTTTTTT	TRBJ1-4	TRBD1	medium-sized	TRBV5-6
CASSSRDTTADTQYF	TGTGCCAGCAGTTCCCGGGACACCACAGCAGATACGCAGTATTTT	TRBJ2-3	.	.	TRBV28
CASSFRGGFNEQYF	TGTGCCAGCAGTTTCAGAGGGGGCTTTAACGAGCAGTACTTC	TRBJ2-7	TRBD1	.	TRBV28
CASSGYRGGGTDTQYF	TGTGCCAGCAGTGGATATCGGGGAGGTGGAACAGATACGCAGTATTTT	TRBJ2-3	.	.	TRBV2
CAKGRVHNQPQHF	TGTGCTAAGGGCCGAGTTCACAATCAGCCCCAGCATTTT	TRBJ1-5	.	few	TRBV12-5
CASSLWDISYNEQFF	TGTGCCAGCAGCTTGTGGGACATCTCCTACAATGAGCAGTTCTTC	TRBJ2-1	.	.	TRBV5-5
CASSQAETGTDTQYF	TGCGCCAGCAGCCAAGCTGAGACAGGAACAGATACGCAGTATTTT	TRBJ2-3	.	.	TRBV4-1
CAISAGGREQYF	TGTGCCATCAGTGCAGGGGGACGCGAGCAGTACTTC	TRBJ2-7	TRBD1	.	TRBV10-3
CASGANTGYNSPLHF	TGTGCCAGCGGCGCTAATACAGGGTATAATTCACCCCTCCACTTT	TRBJ1-6	.	.	TRBV27
CASSFFMNTEAFF	TGTGCCAGCAGTTTTTTTATGAACACTGAAGCTTTCTTT	TRBJ1-1	.	.	TRBV28
CSVVEGYEQYF	TGCAGCGTTGTGGAGGGCTACGAGCAGTACTTC	TRBJ2-7	.	few	TRBV29-1
CASSPTGTFQLSGANVLTF	TGTGCCAGCAGCCCGACCGGGACATTCCAACTCTCTGGGGCCAACGTCCTGACTTTC	TRBJ2-6	.	.	TRBV7-3
CASSADTNTEAFF	TGTGCCAGCAGCGCCGACACCAACACTGAAGCTTTCTTT	TRBJ1-1	.	few	TRBV11-2
CASSVGGYQPQHF	TGTGCCAGCAGCGTAGGAGGGTATCAGCCCCAGCATTTT	TRBJ1-5	.	.	TRBV9
CAWRGTGNTEAFF	TGTGCCTGGAGGGGGACAGGGAACACTGAAGCTTTCTTT	TRBJ1-1	TRBD1	.	TRBV30
CSVVVNTEAFF	TGCAGCGTTGTGGTAAACACTGAAGCTTTCTTT	TRBJ1-1	.	.	TRBV29-1
CASSPGVNEKLFF	TGTGCCAGCTCACCTGGAGTGAATGAAAAACTGTTTTTT	TRBJ1-4	.	.	TRBV18
CASSQGGTAEQYF	TGCGCCAGCAGCCAAGGGGGGACAGCCGAGCAGTACTTC	TRBJ2-7	TRBD1	.	TRBV4-1
CASSQGLAGGSEQYF	TGTGCCAGCAGCCAAGGACTAGCGGGGGGAAGCGAGCAGTACTTC	TRBJ2-7	TRBD2	once	TRBV14
CASSLGGRSSYNEQFF	TGTGCCAGCAGCTTGGGCGGGAGGTCCTCCTACAATGAGCAGTTCTTC	TRBJ2-1	TRBD2	.	TRBV5-5
CAWSGAAGVTDTQYF	TGTGCCTGGAGCGGTGCGGCAGGGGTCACAGATACGCAGTATTTT	TRBJ2-3	.	.	TRBV30
CASSEEEGQSYEQYF	TGTGCCAGCAGTGAAGAGGAGGGTCAGTCCTACGAGCAGTACTTC	TRBJ2-7	.	.	TRBV6-1
CASSHPYQGSGNTIYF	TGCGCCAGCAGCCACCCTTACCAGGGCTCTGGAAACACCATATATTTT	TRBJ1-3	.	.	TRBV4-1
CASTGTGRGEAFF	TGCGCCAGCACCGGGACAGGGAGGGGTGAAGCTTTCTTT	TRBJ1-1	TRBD1	.	TRBV5-1
CASSLASGGNNEQFF	TGTGCCAGCAGCTTAGCTAGCGGGGGGAACAATGAGCAGTTCTTC	TRBJ2-1	TRBD2	.	TRBV11-2